These 28 T cell receptor beta chains were all obtained from the same sample, sequenced in a study of memory CD4+ T cells and cytomegalovirus serostatus. Clones were read by immunoSEQ multiplex PCR, and TCRdb kept only the in-frame ones, dropping some. The sample includes 45,000 to 60,000 clones, around 80% seen only once; the top ten take 2%. Single viable CD3+CD4+CD8-CD45RO+ cells were sorted as the memory CD4+ T cells. The sample taken for sequencing was memory CD4+ T cells from blood. The receptors here all came from an adult in good health and CMV-seropositive.

The chain joins TRBV28 to TRBJ2-1; D gene ambiguous. The CDR3 is made up of 16 amino acids. Trimming removed 6 bases at V and 2 bases at J, with 17 bases between. Germline values: CDR1 MDHEN, CDR2 SYDVKM. The CDR3 region has the DNA TGTGCCAGCAGCTCATCACGACCGGGTCCCTACAATGAGCAGTTCTTC. It specifies CASSSSRPGPYNEQFF.

The chain uses TRBV19 and TRBJ1-1, with no clear D. The V gene's germline CDR1 is LNHDA and CDR2 SQIVND (reference sequence). V lost 3 bases, J lost 2 bases, and 13 bases lay in between. This CDR3 has 15 residues. The CDR3 region is CASSIPDLANTEAFF. DNA of the CDR3: TGTGCCAGTAGTATTCCCGACCTCGCCAACACTGAAGCTTTCTTT. The complete variable domain, with remaining parts taken from reference TRBV19 and TRBJ1-1, reads DGGITQSPKYLFRKEGQNVTLSCEQNLNHDAMYWYRQDPGQGLRLIYYSQIVNDFQKGDIAEGYSVSREKKESFPLTVTSAQKNPTAFYLCASSIPDLANTEAFFGQGTRLTVV.

A single count supports this clone. This sequence joins TRBV5-6 and TRBJ2-5, with TRBD2 identical over 12 bases. The V segment lost 5 bases and the J segment 2 bases; nucleotides outside the gene matches: 10. Per germline, CDR1 SGHDT and CDR2 YYEEEE. The CDR3 runs 17 residues. The CDR3 sequence: CASSSLTGLAGQETQYF. The CDR3 DNA follows: TGTGCCAGCAGTTCCTTAACTGGACTAGCGGGGCAAGAGACCCAGTACTTC.

This rearrangement joins TRBV18 to TRBJ2-5, with TRBD1 matching over 9 bases. The V and J ends lost 6 bases and 5 bases, in that order; junction bases with no gene match: 4. Germline V CDR1 and CDR2: KGHSH, LQKENI. The CDR3 runs to 13 residues. DNA of the CDR3: TGTGCCAGCTCCCGCGGACAGGGGGAGACCCAGTACTTC. Encoded protein: CASSRGQGETQYF.

V gene TRBV5-1 combines with J gene TRBJ2-3; tentative D call: TRBD1 (7 bases). Germline V lookup: CDR1 SGHRS, CDR2 YFSETQ. Trimming took 2 bases from V and 3 from J, leaving 13 bases between them. The CDR3 consists of 15 residues. This CDR3 is CASSFVQGRTDTQYF. In DNA, the CDR3 is TGCGCCAGCAGCTTTGTACAGGGGAGGACAGATACGCAGTATTTT.

The V call is TRBV5-1, the J call TRBJ1-4; TRBD1 matches 10 bases. Germline CDR1 and CDR2: SGHRS and YFSETQ. The CDR3 loop spans 14 amino acids. Trimming removed 3 bases from V and 8 bases from J; junction bases left unmatched: 4. Here the CDR3 reads CASSSDRGHEKLFF. In nucleotides, the CDR3 is TGCGCCAGCAGCTCAGACAGGGGGCACGAAAAACTGTTTTTT. The entire variable domain, with the rest obtained from reference TRBV5-1 and TRBJ1-4, is as follows: KAGVTQTPRYLIKTRGQQVTLSCSPISGHRSVSWYQQTPGQGLQFLFEYFSETQRNKGNFPGRFSGRQFSNSRSEMNVSTLELGDSALYLCASSSDRGHEKLFFGSGTQLSVL.

This chain connects TRBV10-3 to TRBJ2-1; 8 bases align to TRBD1. With 0 bases clipped from V and 3 bases from J, the junction kept 4 bases outside the gene matches. The CDR3 is 16 amino acids. Germline loops: CDR1 ENHRY, CDR2 SYGVKD. The CDR3 DNA sequence: TGTGCCATCAGTGAGTCACAGGGGGGATACTACAATGAGCAGTTCTTC. Translation gives CAISESQGGYYNEQFF.

V is TRBV11-2 and J is TRBJ2-2, with 9 bases that match TRBD2. V lost 2 bases to trimming and J lost 6 bases; unmatched junction nucleotides: 7. The CDR3 is 16 amino acids. Germline CDR1 and CDR2: SGHAT and FQNNGV. As DNA, the CDR3 is TGTGCCAGCAGCTTAAGTAGCGGGAGAAAGTCCGGGGAGCTGTTTTTT. Protein product: CASSLSSGRKSGELFF.

The chain couples TRBV5-1 to TRBJ1-1; tentatively, D is TRBD1 (5 bases). This CDR3 is 12 amino acids long. The V end lost 3 bases, the J end lost 8 bases, and 11 bases lay between the germline ends. Germline CDR1 is SGHRS and CDR2 is YFSETQ. CDR3 sequence: CASSYGTHEAFF. In nucleotides, the CDR3 is TGCGCCAGCAGCTATGGGACGCACGAAGCTTTCTTT.

This chain connects TRBV7-3 to TRBJ2-1; 12 bases agree with TRBD1. The J segment lost 4 bases and the V segment lost 2 bases, leaving 3 bases of the junction unmatched. The CDR3 is made up of 16 amino acids. Germline CDR1 reads SGHTA; CDR2 reads FQGTGA. In DNA, the CDR3 is TGTGCCAGCAGCTTACGGGGACAGGGGGCTTACAATGAGCAGTTCTTC. It specifies CASSLRGQGAYNEQFF.

The chain uses TRBV7-3 and TRBJ2-3, with 12 bases that match TRBD1. CDR3 length equals 16 residues. Germline V lookup: CDR1 SGHTA, CDR2 FQGTGA. V lost 5 bases, J lost 7 bases, and 10 bases stayed unmatched. In nucleotides, the CDR3 is TGTGCCAGCAGCCGAACCGGGACAGGGGGCATTAATACGCAGTATTTT. Residues: CASSRTGTGGINTQYF.

The chain has TRBV11-2 and TRBJ1-2; D is unresolved. This CDR3 comprises 13 residues. Trimming removed 0 bases from V and 7 bases from J, with 9 bases in between. Germline loops: CDR1 SGHAT, CDR2 FQNNGV. For the CDR3, the DNA is TGTGCCAGCAGCTTAGAGGGGTACCGTGGCTACACCTTC. Its translation is CASSLEGYRGYTF.

The chain joins TRBV7-3 to TRBJ1-1; a weak D match, TRBD1 (5 bases). The germline V gene has CDR1 SGHTA and CDR2 FQGTGA. V gave up 3 bases and J gave up 11 bases, with 16 bases separating them. The CDR3 sequence is 13 residues long. The CDR3 protein is CASSLRGVLCAFF. DNA for the CDR3: TGTGCCAGCAGCTTGCGGGGGGTCTTGTGCGCTTTCTTT.

The chain has TRBV5-6 and TRBJ1-5; D is unclear. V gave up 2 bases and J gave up 5 bases, with 5 bases separating them. There are 12 residues in the CDR3. Germline V gene sequence: CDR1 SGHDT, CDR2 YYEEEE. This CDR3 reads CASSFEHQPQHF. CDR3 sequence (DNA): TGTGCCAGCAGCTTTGAACATCAGCCCCAGCATTTT.

This chain links TRBV3-2 with TRBJ1-1. TRBV3-2 is assigned pseudogene status. The CDR3 extends over 9 amino acids. Here the CDR3 reads CASTTKAFF. DNA for the CDR3: TGTGCCAGCACAACCAAAGCTTTCTTT.

This chain joins TRBV5-1 and TRBJ2-7, with D perhaps matching TRBD1 or TRBD2 (5 bases each). CDR1 is SGHRS, CDR2 YFSETQ, per germline. The V end lost 2 bases, the J end lost 7 bases, and 25 bases lay between the germline ends. The CDR3 totals 17 residues. The CDR3 sequence: CASSFYTLGAGSGEQYF. The DNA for the CDR3 is TGCGCCAGCAGCTTCTATACCCTCGGGGCAGGGAGTGGAGAGCAGTACTTC. The full variable domain, rest sourced from reference TRBV5-1 and TRBJ2-7, is KAGVTQTPRYLIKTRGQQVTLSCSPISGHRSVSWYQQTPGQGLQFLFEYFSETQRNKGNFPGRFSGRQFSNSRSEMNVSTLELGDSALYLCASSFYTLGAGSGEQYFGPGTRLTVT.

The chain is built from TRBV7-2 and TRBJ2-7; perhaps TRBD1 as D (7 bases). The length of the CDR3 is 15 residues. Per germline, CDR1 SGHTA and CDR2 FQGNSA. Between the trimmed V and J ends, which lost 1 base and 4 bases, there was a span of 14 bases. The CDR3 spells CASSLEEGRGYEQYF. CDR3 coding DNA: TGTGCCAGCAGCTTAGAGGAGGGCAGGGGGTACGAGCAGTACTTC.

In its sample, this clone was seen a few times. The CDR3 protein is CASSIDDTGNTIYF. In nucleotides, the CDR3 is TGTGCCAGTAGTATAGATGATACTGGAAACACCATATATTTT. This chain links TRBV19 with TRBJ1-3; D is uncertain. The CDR3 has 14 residues. CDR1 and CDR2 from the germline V gene are LNHDA and SQIVND (reference sequence). V was clipped by 0 bases and J by 2 bases, with 5 bases between them.

This chain uses TRBV25-1 with TRBJ2-5; 7 bases map to TRBD1. Germline CDR1 reads MGHDK; CDR2 reads SYGVNS. This CDR3 is built from 14 residues. With 6 bases clipped from V and 5 bases from J, the junction kept 9 bases outside the gene matches. This CDR3 is CASSARRGQETQYF. CDR3 DNA: TGTGCCAGCAGCGCTAGACGGGGACAGGAGACCCAGTACTTC.

V usage is TRBV5-4 and J usage is TRBJ2-3; TRBD2 matches 8 bases. Unmatched junction bases numbered 10, after V lost 4 bases and J lost 3 bases. The length of the CDR3 is 16 residues. Germline loops: CDR1 SGHNT, CDR2 YYREEE (reference sequence). The CDR3 here is CASSLGGVGRTDTQYF. The CDR3 region has the DNA TGTGCCAGCAGCCTCGGGGGGGTGGGGAGGACAGATACGCAGTATTTT.

The table lists this clone with a count of one. This chain connects TRBV28 to TRBJ1-3; D is ambiguous. V was clipped by 6 bases and J by 7 bases, with 13 bases between them. Germline loops: CDR1 MDHEN, CDR2 SYDVKM. The CDR3 loop spans 13 amino acids. CDR3 residues: CASRTRRTNTIYF. CDR3 nucleotides: TGTGCCAGCAGAACTCGCCGCACCAACACCATATATTTT. The entire variable domain, with the rest obtained from reference TRBV28 and TRBJ1-3, is as follows: DVKVTQSSRYLVKRTGEKVFLECVQDMDHENMFWYRQDPGLGLRLIYFSYDVKMKEKGDIPEGYSVSREKKERFSLILESASTNQTSMYLCASRTRRTNTIYFGEGSWLTVV.

This clone was counted a single time. The chain combines TRBV2 with TRBJ1-1, with D hard to call. The length of the CDR3 is 13 residues. The ends were cut back, 4 bases at V and 1 base at J, with 7 bases in the middle. Looked up from germline, CDR1 is SNHLY and CDR2 is FYNNEI. The CDR3 loop reads CASSGPRNTEAFF. Written as DNA, the CDR3 is TGTGCCAGCAGTGGGCCTCGGAACACTGAAGCTTTCTTT.

The chain links TRBV20-1 to TRBJ1-3; D uncertain. The CDR3 is 11 amino acids. Germline V lookup: CDR1 DFQATT, CDR2 SNEGSKA (reference sequence). V lost 5 bases and J lost 1, with 3 bases in between. The CDR3 coding sequence is TGCAGTGCTCGTTCTGGAAACACCATATATTTT. This codes for CSARSGNTIYF.

The V and J genes are TRBV7-2 and TRBJ1-6; D remains ambiguous. This CDR3 region has 14 residues. Deletions cut 1 base from V and 9 bases from J, with 10 bases between. Germline CDR1 reads SGHTA; CDR2 reads FQGNSA. CDR3 bases: TGTGCCAGCAGCTTAGGGATATTGGGTTCACCCCTCCACTTT. Residues: CASSLGILGSPLHF.

This sequence joins TRBV7-9 and TRBJ2-7, with a possible D match to TRBD1 (6 bases). The CDR3 is 18 amino acids. The V end was cut by 3 bases, the J end by 0 bases, with 21 bases between. Germline lookup yields CDR1 SEHNR and CDR2 FQNEAQ (reference sequence). The CDR3 spells CASSFSGVASRSSYEQYF. CDR3 in DNA: TGTGCCAGCAGCTTCTCAGGGGTGGCTAGCAGAAGCTCCTACGAGCAGTACTTC.

The chain has TRBV2 and TRBJ1-2; maybe TRBD1 (5 bases). V gave up 6 bases and J gave up 6 bases, with 14 bases separating them. Germline loops: CDR1 SNHLY, CDR2 FYNNEI. This CDR3 region has 13 residues. The CDR3 loop reads CASSQQEIDGYTF. CDR3 DNA: TGTGCCAGCAGCCAACAGGAGATTGATGGCTACACCTTC.

The V call is TRBV9, the J call TRBJ1-1, with D unresolved. Germline V gene data show CDR1 as SGDLS and CDR2 as YYNGEE. This CDR3 comprises 13 residues. Trimming shortened V by 5 bases and J by 1 base, and 9 bases separated the two germline ends. The CDR3 loop reads CASSVDGNTEAFF. The CDR3 nucleotides read TGTGCCAGCAGTGTGGACGGGAACACTGAAGCTTTCTTT. The full variable domain, with the rest looked up from reference TRBV9 and TRBJ1-1, is DSGVTQTPKHLITATGQRVTLRCSPRSGDLSVYWYQQSLDQGLQFLIQYYNGEERAKGNILERFSAQQFPDLHSELNLSSLELGDSALYFCASSVDGNTEAFFGQGTRLTVV.

This sequence joins TRBV25-1 and TRBJ2-6; no reliable D call. The CDR3 runs 14 residues. V was clipped by 6 bases and J by 4 bases, with 10 bases between them. CDR1 and CDR2 from the germline V gene are MGHDK and SYGVNS. The CDR3 DNA follows: TGTGCCAGCAGCCCGATGGGGGGGGCCAACGTCCTGACTTTC. Its translation is CASSPMGGANVLTF.